The source of this T cell receptor (beta chain) is a study of shared clonotypes between healthy human individuals. This CDR3 has 15 amino acids. CDR1 and CDR2 from the germline V gene are MNHEY and SMNVEV (reference sequence). Trimming cost V 2 bases and J 8 bases, with 17 bases left between them. CD8 cells classed as naive were CD45RO-negative and positively selected for CCR7, excluding terminally differentiated effector memory CD45RA+ cells. Only in-frame clones appear in the TCRdb table, and some are missing; sequencing was by immunoSEQ multiplex PCR. Here the sample spans 760,000 or so clones, 90% to 97% being singletons.

Sequenced input: naive CD8+ T cells sorted from blood. This clonotype was obtained from a man aged 25-45 years in good health. V usage is TRBV27 and J usage is TRBJ2-3; D unclear. CDR3 loop: CASSLEVAPLGTQYF. The CDR3 DNA sequence: TGTGCCAGCAGTTTAGAGGTGGCCCCACTGGGTACGCAGTATTTT.